This T cell receptor (beta chain) was identified during a study of T cells in Graves' hyperthyroidism and ophthalmopathy. This CDR3 has 16 amino acids. Germline V gene sequence: CDR1 KGHDR, CDR2 SFDVKD. The V gene lost 2 bases and the J gene lost 0 bases, with 11 bases spanning the gap. What was amplified from RNA transcripts were TCR beta CDR3 regions. During a first-round RT-PCR of the TCR CDR3, the HTBI primer set was used. From the multiplex PCR reads, TCRdb called clonotypes with MiXCR, one entry per CDR3 protein. The data contain about 510,000 distinct CDR3 sequences, 40% to 55% of them singletons. Findings and limits, study-wide: By a 13 V-J model, ophthalmopathy was set apart from stable hyperthyroidism. Most expanded thyroid clonotypes above 0.001 recurred in blood. Onset of ophthalmopathy came a median roughly 6.4 months after the model predicted it.

Diagnosis rested on symptoms, serum thyroxine and TRAb, thyroid ultrasound, and orbital computed tomography. With respect to this clonotype: Its antigen is not identified.

The sequencing input was peripheral blood or thyroid tissue (not recorded which). This rearrangement joins TRBV24-1 to TRBJ2-3; possibly TRBD1 for D (6 bases). The TCR originated in an adult woman with Graves' disease, either hyperthyroidism or ophthalmopathy (not recorded which). CDR3 loop: CATSDSRGSSTDTQYF. CDR3 DNA: TGTGCCACCAGTGATTCTAGGGGGAGCAGCACAGATACGCAGTATTTT.